The 21 T cell receptor beta chains given below trace back to one sample, sequenced in a study of blood T cell repertoires in COVID-19 (dated by TCRdb to between 2020 and 2021). The library was generated by the immunoSEQ multiplex PCR assay. Sourced from immuneACCESS, this table was stored by TCRdb with only in-frame sequences that have V and J called. A share of the clones is absent; for the studies checked, an unresolved V gene accounts for under half, and the remainder has no known explanation. In all, the sample holds roughly 97,000 clones, and 91% of those were seen once. The top ten hold roughly 6% of the sample. The sequenced sample was peripheral blood. These receptors were collected from a human donor in a cohort sampled during active COVID-19.

The chain has TRBV7-3 and TRBJ2-6, with TRBD2 matching 7 bases. The V and J ends lost 5 bases and 0 bases, in that order; junction bases with no gene match: 13. Germline lookup yields CDR1 SGHTA and CDR2 FQGTGA. The CDR3 contains 19 residues. The CDR3 bases are TGTGCCAGCAGCCCCACCAGCGGGGCCCTCTTCTCTGGGGCCAACGTCCTGACTTTC. This encodes CASSPTSGALFSGANVLTF.

This rearrangement joins TRBV18 to TRBJ2-3; 10 bases are a match to TRBD2. The CDR3 runs to 17 residues. The V gene end was trimmed by 1 base and the J gene end by 6 bases; junction bases not matched to a gene: 10. Looked up from germline, CDR1 is KGHSH and CDR2 is LQKENI. Here the CDR3 DNA reads TGTGCCAGCTCACCACAGCCGAGACTAGCGGGTCTTGATACGCAGTATTTT. Its translation: CASSPQPRLAGLDTQYF.

This clone was observed a single time. The V and J genes are TRBV4-3 and TRBJ2-2; 9 nucleotides match TRBD2. The CDR3 runs to 18 residues. Germline V gene lookup returns CDR1 LGHNA and CDR2 YSLEER. V was pared by 0 bases and J by 5 bases, with 10 bases of the junction left unmatched. The CDR3 sequence: CASSQDRAGGGGTGELFF. Written as DNA, the CDR3 is TGCGCCAGCAGCCAAGATCGAGCGGGGGGAGGAGGTACCGGGGAGCTGTTTTTT.

V and J are TRBV18 and TRBJ1-4, with 7 bases aligning to TRBD1. The length of the CDR3 is 16 residues. V lost 5 bases to trimming and J lost 0 bases; unmatched junction nucleotides: 6. CDR1 KGHSH and CDR2 LQKENI come from the germline V gene. CDR3 sequence (DNA): TGTGCCAGCTCAGAGGGACAGCCCGCAACTAATGAAAAACTGTTTTTT. Encoded protein: CASSEGQPATNEKLFF.

The chain has TRBV7-9 and TRBJ1-4; 7 nucleotides match TRBD1. Unmatched junction bases numbered 8, after V lost 4 bases and J lost 3 bases. From germline, CDR1 is SEHNR and CDR2 FQNEAQ (reference sequence). The CDR3 runs 16 residues. CDR3 residues: CASSSLTGTANEKLFF. The CDR3 bases are TGTGCCAGCAGCTCGCTGACAGGGACGGCTAATGAAAAACTGTTTTTT.

The chain has TRBV4-3 and TRBJ1-2; no firm D call. This CDR3 contains 14 residues. Germline CDR1 is LGHNA and CDR2 is YSLEER. V lost 4 bases and J 0 bases, leaving 9 bases between the germline ends. This CDR3 reads CASSPFYANYGYTF. The DNA for the CDR3 is TGCGCCAGCAGCCCATTCTACGCTAACTATGGCTACACCTTC.

The rearrangement joins TRBV2 to TRBJ1-2; maybe TRBD1 (5 bases). Germline CDR1 reads SNHLY; CDR2 reads FYNNEI. Trimming cost V 8 bases and J 4 bases, with 14 bases left between them. The CDR3 loop spans 13 amino acids. The CDR3 loop is CASRGRDGYGYTF. The CDR3 DNA is TGTGCCAGCCGAGGGAGGGACGGCTATGGCTACACCTTC.

CDR3: CAISESGGGPYEQYF. The CDR3 nucleotides are TGTGCCATCAGTGAGTCGGGCGGGGGTCCCTACGAGCAGTACTTC. The chain uses TRBV10-3 and TRBJ2-7; 7 bases fit TRBD2. The junction had 4 bases not matched to a gene; V was cut back by 0 bases and J by 2 bases. CDR1 is ENHRY and CDR2 is SYGVKD in the germline V gene. The CDR3 spans 15 residues.

This clone occurred a few times. The chain uses TRBV6-5 and TRBJ1-5, with D possibly TRBD1 on 5 matching bases. The ends were cut back, 4 bases at V and 8 bases at J, with 9 bases in the middle. The germline gives CDR1 MNHEY, CDR2 SVGAGI. This CDR3 is 12 amino acids long. CDR3 sequence reads: CASSSRGEPQHF. CDR3 bases: TGTGCCAGCAGTTCCCGGGGGGAGCCCCAGCATTTT.

This clone was picked up one time. The V gene is TRBV9, the J gene TRBJ1-1, with TRBD1 matching over 8 bases. Germline trimming cut 4 bases from V and 0 bases from J; bases unmatched to any gene: 11. The length of the CDR3 is 17 residues. The germline CDR1 and CDR2 sequences are SGDLS and YYNGEE. The CDR3 protein is CASSPPDREVMNTEAFF. CDR3 coding DNA: TGTGCCAGCAGCCCGCCGGACAGGGAGGTGATGAACACTGAAGCTTTCTTT.

The rearrangement joins TRBV30 to TRBJ1-2; TRBD1 might be the D (5 bases). The CDR3 has 15 amino acids. Germline-derived CDR1 and CDR2 are GTSNPN and SVGIG (reference sequence). Trimming took off 2 bases at V and 0 bases at J, with 13 bases between the two ends. CDR3 nucleotide sequence: TGTGCCTGGAGTTTTTCGACAGCCTCTAACTATGGCTACACCTTC. This encodes CAWSFSTASNYGYTF.

The chain uses TRBV5-1 and TRBJ1-3; D may be TRBD1 (5 bases). From germline, CDR1 is SGHRS and CDR2 YFSETQ. V lost 4 bases, J lost 0 bases, and 11 bases lay in between. This CDR3 is 15 amino acids long. The CDR3 protein is CASSQDQGSGNTIYF. The CDR3 bases are TGCGCCAGCAGCCAAGACCAGGGCTCTGGAAACACCATATATTTT.

This sequence joins TRBV19 and TRBJ2-5; D unresolved. Looked up from germline, CDR1 is LNHDA and CDR2 is SQIVND (reference sequence). The CDR3 contains 15 residues. Trimming removed 2 bases at V and 2 bases at J, with 12 bases between. In DNA form, the CDR3 reads TGTGCCAGTAGTATAAAGTGGAGCCCACAAGAGACCCAGTACTTC. Amino acid sequence: CASSIKWSPQETQYF.

The chain uses TRBV6-5 and TRBJ1-1; 7 bases line up with TRBD1. J lost 3 bases, V lost 2 bases, and 3 bases had no gene match. CDR3 size: 14 residues. Germline CDR1 and CDR2: MNHEY and SVGAGI. The CDR3 sequence is CASSYQGGDTEAFF. The DNA of the CDR3 is TGTGCCAGCAGTTACCAGGGGGGTGACACTGAAGCTTTCTTT.

V is TRBV9 and J is TRBJ2-3; TRBD2 aligns across 8 bases. Losses at the gene ends were 3 bases for V and 6 bases for J; bases not matched to a gene: 9. Germline CDR1 reads SGDLS; CDR2 reads YYNGEE. The CDR3 runs 15 residues. The chain's CDR3 is CASSASGTRPDTQYF. The CDR3 DNA is TGTGCCAGCAGCGCTTCCGGGACTAGGCCGGATACGCAGTATTTT.

The chain is built from TRBV7-2 and TRBJ1-1; the match to TRBD1 covers 7 bases. The CDR3 length is 14 residues. From germline, CDR1 is SGHTA and CDR2 FQGNSA. Germline trimming cut 4 bases from V and 5 bases from J; bases unmatched to any gene: 7. The CDR3 DNA sequence: TGTGCCAGCAGCTGGGGGGACAGCCGGACTGAAGCTTTCTTT. As protein: CASSWGDSRTEAFF.

The chain joins TRBV7-9 to TRBJ2-1; perhaps TRBD1 as D (6 bases). In germline, CDR1 is SEHNR, CDR2 FQNEAQ (reference sequence). Trimming took 5 bases from V and 10 from J, leaving 21 bases between them. CDR3 length: 15 amino acids. In DNA form, the CDR3 reads TGTGCCAGCAGCACTCCCGGGACAAACGTACAAGAGCAGTTCTTC. Its translation: CASSTPGTNVQEQFF.

The rearrangement joins TRBV2 to TRBJ2-1, with D perhaps matching TRBD2 (5 bases). Looked up from germline, CDR1 is SNHLY and CDR2 is FYNNEI. V was clipped by 4 bases and J by 5 bases, with 9 bases between them. This CDR3 region has 13 residues. CDR3 coding DNA: TGTGCCAGCAGTGGTACTAGGGACAATGAGCAGTTCTTC. This gives the protein CASSGTRDNEQFF.

This clone showed up just once. This chain joins TRBV3-1 (or the pseudogene TRBV3-2) and TRBJ2-4; D perhaps matches TRBD2 (6 bases). This CDR3 is built from 15 residues. Germline CDR1 is LGHDT and CDR2 is YNNKEL (reference sequence). V gave up 4 bases and J gave up 4 bases, with 14 bases separating them. The CDR3 DNA reads TGTGCCAGCAGCCTACCTAGTGCGGGGAAAAACATTCAGTACTTC. It translates to CASSLPSAGKNIQYF.

This clone was picked up a small number of times. The CDR3 region has the DNA TGTGCCAGCAGCGCCGGACAGTCCCGGTATGGCTACACCTTC. Translating gives CASSAGQSRYGYTF. V gene TRBV11-2 combines with J gene TRBJ1-2, with a tentative D call TRBD1 (6 bases). This CDR3 comprises 14 residues. Trimming took 5 bases from V and 5 from J, leaving 15 bases between them. Germline CDR1 SGHAT, CDR2 FQNNGV.

This rearrangement joins TRBV21-1 to TRBJ1-5; no check of the table's D call, TRBD1, against the DNA was made. TRBV21-1 is assigned pseudogene status. The CDR3 consists of 17 residues. The CDR3 loop reads CASSNGTGFGSNQPQHF. The CDR3 DNA reads as TGTGCCAGCAGCAATGGGACAGGGTTCGGTAGCAATCAGCCCCAGCATTTT.